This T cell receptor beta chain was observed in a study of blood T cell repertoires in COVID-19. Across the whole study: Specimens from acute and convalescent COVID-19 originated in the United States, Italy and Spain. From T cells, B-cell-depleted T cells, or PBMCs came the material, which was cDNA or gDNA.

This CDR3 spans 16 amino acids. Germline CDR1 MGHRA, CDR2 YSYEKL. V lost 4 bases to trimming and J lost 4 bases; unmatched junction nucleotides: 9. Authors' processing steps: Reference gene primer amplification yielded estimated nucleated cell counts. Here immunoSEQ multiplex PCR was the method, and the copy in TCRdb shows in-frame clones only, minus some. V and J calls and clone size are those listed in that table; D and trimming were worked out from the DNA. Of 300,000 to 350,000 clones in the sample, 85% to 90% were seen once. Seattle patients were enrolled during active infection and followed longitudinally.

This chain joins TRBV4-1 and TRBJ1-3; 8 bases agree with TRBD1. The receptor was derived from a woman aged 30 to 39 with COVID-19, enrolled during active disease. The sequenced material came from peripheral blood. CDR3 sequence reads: CASSRGQGDSGNTIYF. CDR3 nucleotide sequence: TGCGCCAGCAGCCGCGGACAGGGAGATTCCGGAAACACCATATATTTT.